This T cell receptor beta chain is from a study of blood T cell repertoires in COVID-19. Study-level background: PBMCs, B-cell-depleted T cells, or T cells provided the cDNA or gDNA that made up the material.

Germline V gene lookup returns CDR1 MNHEY and CDR2 SVGEGT. This CDR3 comprises 15 residues. V was trimmed by 5 bases and J by 4 bases, leaving 14 bases between them. Data came from immunoSEQ multiplex PCR; TCRdb stores just in-frame clones and leaves some out. The data contain 75,000 to 80,000 clones, around 90% of them singletons. V is TRBV6-2 or TRBV6-3 and J is TRBJ1-4, with a tentative D call TRBD1 (5 bases). This TCR was sampled from a human donor in a cohort sampled during active COVID-19. What was sequenced was peripheral blood. CDR3 loop: CASSPEPGLNEKLFF. For the CDR3, the DNA is TGTGCCAGCAGTCCCGAGCCAGGGCTTAATGAAAAACTGTTTTTT.